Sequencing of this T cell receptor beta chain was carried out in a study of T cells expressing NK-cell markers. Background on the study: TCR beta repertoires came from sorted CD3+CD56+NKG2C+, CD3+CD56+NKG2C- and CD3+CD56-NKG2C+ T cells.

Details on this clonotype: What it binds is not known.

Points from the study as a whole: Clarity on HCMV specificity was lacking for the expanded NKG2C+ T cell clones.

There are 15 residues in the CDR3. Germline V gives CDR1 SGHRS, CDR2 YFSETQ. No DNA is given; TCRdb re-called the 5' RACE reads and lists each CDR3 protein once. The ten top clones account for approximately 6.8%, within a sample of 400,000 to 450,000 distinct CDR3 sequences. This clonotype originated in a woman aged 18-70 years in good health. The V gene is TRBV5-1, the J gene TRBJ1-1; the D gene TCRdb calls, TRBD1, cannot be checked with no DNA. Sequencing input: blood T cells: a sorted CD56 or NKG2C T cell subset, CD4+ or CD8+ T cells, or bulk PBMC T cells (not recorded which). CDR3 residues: CASSKQGATNTEAFF.